This is a list of T cell receptor beta chains from one sample in a study of blood T cell repertoires in COVID-19. Clones were read by immunoSEQ multiplex PCR, and TCRdb kept only the in-frame ones, dropping some. The sample holds more than 250,000 clones, just over 85% seen once. Material: PBMCs or T cells enriched from blood (not recorded which). These receptors all stem from a woman between 18 and 30 years old who had recovered from COVID-19. CDR3s include the opening cysteine and the closing phenylalanine or tryptophan.

v_gene	CDR3aa
TRBV15	CATSRGQGPNYGYTF
TRBV7-3	CASSTHRGGEQYF
TRBV19	CASSPDGGPINQPQHF
TRBV28	CASSTGQGGNYGYTF
TRBV28	CASSLGGAQGYGYTF
TRBV3-1/TRBV3-2	CASRELGGEVGNYGYTF
TRBV24-1	CATSDRRDSKYEQYF
TRBV13	CASSYLNRGNTEAFF
TRBV27	CASSSGTGLSYEQYF
TRBV29-1	CSALGIAGGNEQFF
TRBV27	CASSPPGGGRYGYTF
TRBV6-5	CASSYNRLQPQHF
TRBV5-6	CASSLRAGGSEKLFF
TRBV7-2	CASSLASSVSYNEQFF
TRBV30	CAWSIGRQGYTF
TRBV27	CASSLSAGWDTQYF
TRBV5-1	CASSLNPGAAEPQHF
TRBV12-3/TRBV12-4	CASRVQGAGELFF
TRBV4-1	CASSPGQAPYEQYF
TRBV20-1	CSASIPGQEYNEQFF
TRBV9	CASSATGVPGNTIYF
TRBV4-2	CASSQEGWEETQYF
TRBV7-9	CASSFTGTGNTIYF
TRBV4-1	CASSQVDLGLVNTEAFF
TRBV11-3	CARSFGGAGPMNTEAFF
TRBV6-6	CASGPVNNSPLHF